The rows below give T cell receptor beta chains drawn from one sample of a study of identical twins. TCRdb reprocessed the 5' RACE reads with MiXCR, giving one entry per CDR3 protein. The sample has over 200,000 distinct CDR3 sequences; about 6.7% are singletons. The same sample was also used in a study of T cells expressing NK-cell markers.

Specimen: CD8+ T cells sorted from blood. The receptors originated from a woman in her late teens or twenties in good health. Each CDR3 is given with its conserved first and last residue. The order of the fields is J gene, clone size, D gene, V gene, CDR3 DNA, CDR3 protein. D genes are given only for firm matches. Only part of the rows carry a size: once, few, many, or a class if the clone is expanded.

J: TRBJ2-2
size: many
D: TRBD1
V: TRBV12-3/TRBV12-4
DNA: TGTGCCACCGCGACAGGGACGAACACCGGGGAGCTGTTTTTT
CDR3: CATATGTNTGELFF

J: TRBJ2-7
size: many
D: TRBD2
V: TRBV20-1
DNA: TGCAGTGCTAGAGATCGCGTAGCGGGGGGGCTCGAGCAGTACTTC
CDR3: CSARDRVAGGLEQYF

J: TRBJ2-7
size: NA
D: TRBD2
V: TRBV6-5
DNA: TGTGCCAGCAGTTGGGCGGGGGGCGAGCAGTACTTC
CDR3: CASSWAGGEQYF

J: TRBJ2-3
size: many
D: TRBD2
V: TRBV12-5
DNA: TGTGCTAGTGGTGCAACACTAGCGGGAGAATCAGATACGCAGTATTTT
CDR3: CASGATLAGESDTQYF

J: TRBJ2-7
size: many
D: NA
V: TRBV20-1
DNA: TGCAGTGCAACATTTAGTAGGGGGGACGGCGAGCAGTACTTC
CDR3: CSATFSRGDGEQYF

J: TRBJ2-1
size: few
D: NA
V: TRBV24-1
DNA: TGTGCCACCAGTATGGGGGACGAAGGGAATGAGCAGTTCTTC
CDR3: CATSMGDEGNEQFF

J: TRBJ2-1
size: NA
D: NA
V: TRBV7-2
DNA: TGTGCCAGCAGCCTAGAGTATACGAGGTACAATGAGCAGTTCTTC
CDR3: CASSLEYTRYNEQFF

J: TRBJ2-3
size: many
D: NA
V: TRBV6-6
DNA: TGTGCCATCCAACAGGGTCACCCAGATACGCAGTATTTT
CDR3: CAIQQGHPDTQYF

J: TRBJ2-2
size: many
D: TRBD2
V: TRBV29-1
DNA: TGCAGCGTTGTAGCGGGGGGGCTTAACACCGGGGAGCTGTTTTTT
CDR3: CSVVAGGLNTGELFF

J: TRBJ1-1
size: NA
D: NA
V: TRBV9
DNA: TGTGCCAGCAGCAAACCCTTGGGCACTGAAGCTTTCTTT
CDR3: CASSKPLGTEAFF

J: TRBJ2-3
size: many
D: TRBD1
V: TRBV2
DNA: TGTGCCAGCAAGGGACAGAGCACAGATACGCAGTATTTT
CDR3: CASKGQSTDTQYF

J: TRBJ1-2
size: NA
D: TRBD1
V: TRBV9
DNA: TGTGCCAGCAGCCCCCAAGGTGGGCACAGGGGAGGGTATGGCTACACCTTC
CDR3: CASSPQGGHRGGYGYTF

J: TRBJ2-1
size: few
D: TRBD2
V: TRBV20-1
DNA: TGCAGTGCTAGACGTCTAGCGGGGGCCGACAATGAGCAGTTCTTC
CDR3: CSARRLAGADNEQFF

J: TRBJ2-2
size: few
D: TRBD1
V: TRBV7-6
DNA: TGTGCCAGCAGCCGGACGACAGGGTTGGCCACCGGGGAGCTGTTTTTT
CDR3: CASSRTTGLATGELFF

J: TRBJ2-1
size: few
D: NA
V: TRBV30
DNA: TGTGCCTCGGATGGGGGCAATGAGCAGTTCTTC
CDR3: CASDGGNEQFF

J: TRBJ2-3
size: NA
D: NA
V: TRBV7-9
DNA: TGTGCCAGCAGCTTCGGTCCCGAGGGGTCCACAGATACGCAGTATTTT
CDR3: CASSFGPEGSTDTQYF

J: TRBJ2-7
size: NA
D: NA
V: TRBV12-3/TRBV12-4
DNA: TGTGCCAGCAGCCCCGGGAGCAGGTACTACGAGCAGTACTTC
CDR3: CASSPGSRYYEQYF

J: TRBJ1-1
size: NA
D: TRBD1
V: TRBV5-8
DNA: TGTGCCAGCAGCCTATGGGACAGCGACACTGAAGCTTTCTTT
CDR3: CASSLWDSDTEAFF

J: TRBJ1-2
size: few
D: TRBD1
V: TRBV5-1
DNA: TGCGCCAGCAGCGGGGACAGCGTTCACTATGGCTACACCTTC
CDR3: CASSGDSVHYGYTF

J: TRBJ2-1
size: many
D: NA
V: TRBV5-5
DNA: TGTGCCAGCAGCTTGATGGAGAGGGCCTACAATGAGCAGTTCTTC
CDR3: CASSLMERAYNEQFF

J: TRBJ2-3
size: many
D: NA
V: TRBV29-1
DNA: TGCAGCGTTGACGAAGATACGCAGTATTTT
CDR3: CSVDEDTQYF

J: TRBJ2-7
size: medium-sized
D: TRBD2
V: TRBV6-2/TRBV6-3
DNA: TGTGCCAGCAGTTGGGGACTAGTCAACTCCGAGCAGTACTTC
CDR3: CASSWGLVNSEQYF

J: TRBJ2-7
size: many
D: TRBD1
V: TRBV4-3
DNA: TGCGCCAGCAGCCAAGATCAGGGACAGGCCAACGAGCAGTACTTC
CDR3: CASSQDQGQANEQYF

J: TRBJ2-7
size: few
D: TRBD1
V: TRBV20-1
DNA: TGCAGTGCTAGAAAAGATAGGACAGGGGCCCACGAGCAGTACTTC
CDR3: CSARKDRTGAHEQYF

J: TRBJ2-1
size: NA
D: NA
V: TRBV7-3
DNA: TGTGCCAGCAGCTTAGGTCAGGGGAACTACAATGAGCAGTTCTTC
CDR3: CASSLGQGNYNEQFF

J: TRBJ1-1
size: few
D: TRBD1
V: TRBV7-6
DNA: TGTGCCAGCAGCAAGGGACAGCGTCTTTTCTTT
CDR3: CASSKGQRLFF

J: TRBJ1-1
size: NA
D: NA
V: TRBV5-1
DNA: TGCGCCAGCAGCTTGTCAGGGGTGTACACTGAAGCTTTCTTT
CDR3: CASSLSGVYTEAFF

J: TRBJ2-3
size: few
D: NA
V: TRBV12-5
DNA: TGTGCTAGTGGTTTGGTACAGGGCGGTCCTGGCACAGATACGCAGTATTTT
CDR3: CASGLVQGGPGTDTQYF

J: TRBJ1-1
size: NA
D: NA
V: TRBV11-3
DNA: TGTGCCAGCAGCTTAGATTTTCGCCGGACTGAAGCTTTCTTT
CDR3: CASSLDFRRTEAFF

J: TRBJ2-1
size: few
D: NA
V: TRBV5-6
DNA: TGTGCCAGCAGCTTCGGAGGTGAGGATGAGCAGTTCTTC
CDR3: CASSFGGEDEQFF

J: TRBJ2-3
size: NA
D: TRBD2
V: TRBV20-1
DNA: TGCAGTGCTAGAGGTCGGGCTAGCGGGAGAACAGATACGCAGTATTTT
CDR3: CSARGRASGRTDTQYF

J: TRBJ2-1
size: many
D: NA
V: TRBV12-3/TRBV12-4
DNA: TGTGCCAGCAGGTCTTTCCTCAACGCGGGGCCCACCTACAATGAGCAGTTCTTC
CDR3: CASRSFLNAGPTYNEQFF

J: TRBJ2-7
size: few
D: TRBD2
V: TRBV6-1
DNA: TGTGCCAGCAGGCCCCGGGGGGTCCCCTACGAGCAGTACTTC
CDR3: CASRPRGVPYEQYF

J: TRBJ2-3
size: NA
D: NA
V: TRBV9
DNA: TGTGCCAGCAGCGTAGGACTAAGCGGTCGCACAGATACGCAGTATTTT
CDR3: CASSVGLSGRTDTQYF

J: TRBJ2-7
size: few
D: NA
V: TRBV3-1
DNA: TGTGCCAGCAGCCAAGGTGGATCTAGCGACCTCGAGCAGTACTTC
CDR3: CASSQGGSSDLEQYF

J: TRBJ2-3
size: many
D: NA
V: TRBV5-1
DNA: TGCGCCAGCAGCTTGTCGTCGGGATCGGGTGCTAGCACAGATACGCAGTATTTT
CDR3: CASSLSSGSGASTDTQYF

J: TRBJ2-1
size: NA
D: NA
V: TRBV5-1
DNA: TGCGCCAGCAGCCCCCGGGGGATGTTCTACAATGAGCAGTTCTTC
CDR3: CASSPRGMFYNEQFF

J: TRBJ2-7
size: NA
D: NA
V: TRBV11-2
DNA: TGTGCCAGCAGATTTGGGCGGGGTGACTACGAGCAGTACTTC
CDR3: CASRFGRGDYEQYF

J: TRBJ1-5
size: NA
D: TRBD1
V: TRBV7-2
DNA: TGTGCCAGCAGCCCTTCGGACAGGGGCTGGCAGCCCCAGCATTTT
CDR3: CASSPSDRGWQPQHF

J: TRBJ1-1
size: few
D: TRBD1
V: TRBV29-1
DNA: TGCAGCGCCATACTGACAGGGGGCGGCACTGAAGCTTTCTTT
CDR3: CSAILTGGGTEAFF

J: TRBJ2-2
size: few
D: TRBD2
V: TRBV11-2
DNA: TGTGCCAGCAGCTTAAGGGGCGGGAGAGTCACCGGGGAGCTGTTTTTT
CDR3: CASSLRGGRVTGELFF

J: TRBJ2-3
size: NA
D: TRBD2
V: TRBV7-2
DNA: TGTGCTAGCAGCACCTCCGGGACTAGAGACACAGATACGCAGTATTTT
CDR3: CASSTSGTRDTDTQYF

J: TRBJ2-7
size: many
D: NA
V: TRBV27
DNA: TGTGCCAGCAGTCCCCACCTAGCGCGCGAGCAGTACTTC
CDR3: CASSPHLAREQYF

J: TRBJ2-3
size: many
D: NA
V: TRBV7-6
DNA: TGTGCCAGCAGCGCGCTCCAGCAGGGAGATACGCAGTATTTT
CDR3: CASSALQQGDTQYF

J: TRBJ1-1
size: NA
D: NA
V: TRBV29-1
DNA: TGCAGCGTCCGCAGGGAGGGAACTGAAGCTTTCTTT
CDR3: CSVRREGTEAFF

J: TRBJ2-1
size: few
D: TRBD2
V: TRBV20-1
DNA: TGCAGTGCTAGAGATTCCAGCGGGGTCTACAATGAGCAGTTCTTC
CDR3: CSARDSSGVYNEQFF

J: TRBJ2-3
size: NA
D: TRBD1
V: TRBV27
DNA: TGTGCCAGCAGTTTAGGACAGGGGGTTACAGATACGCAGTATTTT
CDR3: CASSLGQGVTDTQYF

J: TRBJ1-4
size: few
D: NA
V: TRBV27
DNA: TGTGCCAGCAGTTTAGGCACTAATGAAAAACTGTTTTTT
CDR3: CASSLGTNEKLFF

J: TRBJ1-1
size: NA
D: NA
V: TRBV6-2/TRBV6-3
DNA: TGTGCCAGCAGTTATGCGATTGAAGCTTTCTTT
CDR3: CASSYAIEAFF

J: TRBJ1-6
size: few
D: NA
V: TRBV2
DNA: TGTGCCAGCAGTGTTCGCGATAAGAGCTCCTATAATTCACCCCTCCACTTT
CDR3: CASSVRDKSSYNSPLHF

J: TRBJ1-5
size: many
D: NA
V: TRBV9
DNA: TGTGCCAGCAGCGTAGGAGATCGCAATCAGCCCCAGCATTTT
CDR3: CASSVGDRNQPQHF

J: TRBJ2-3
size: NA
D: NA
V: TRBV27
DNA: TGTGCCAGCTCCCTCGGGGGCTTTCACCTTAGTCCAGATACGCAGTATTTT
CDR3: CASSLGGFHLSPDTQYF

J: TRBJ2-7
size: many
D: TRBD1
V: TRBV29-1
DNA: TGCAGCGTTGAAGCTTTGGAAGGGGGCCCCTACGAGCAGTACTTC
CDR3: CSVEALEGGPYEQYF

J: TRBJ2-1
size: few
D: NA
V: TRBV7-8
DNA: TGTGCCAGCAGCTTTTCTTCCAATGAGCAGTTCTTC
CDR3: CASSFSSNEQFF